The sequence of this TCR beta chain was determined in a study of cytomegalovirus exposure and HLA in healthy donors. Study-wide results and caveats: Previous analysis showed most TCR beta V segments were productive about 90% or about 30% of the time.

This CDR3 has 15 amino acids. CDR1 is MNHEY, CDR2 SVGAGI, per germline. The junction had 10 bases not matched to a gene; V was cut back by 5 bases and J by 4 bases. This PCR relied on a set of 60 Vbeta primers and 13 Jbeta primers. Using immunoSEQ multiplex PCR, the repertoire was profiled, and TCRdb retains in-frame clones only, with some absent. This sample has about 97,000 clones; 65% to 85% occur once, and the top ten carry more than 9%. On this clone itself: Its matching antigen is unknown.

This sequence originates from a man between 45 and 60 years old in good health and CMV-seronegative. The sample taken for sequencing was PBMCs. This chain joins TRBV6-5 and TRBJ2-5; 7 bases map to TRBD1. The CDR3 DNA reads TGTGCCAGCAGTCCGGGCGGCAGGGGGACAGAGACCCAGTACTTC. Its protein is CASSPGGRGTETQYF.